This entry is about one T cell receptor beta chain. Its antigen is undetermined. This sample was taken from a study of T cells expressing NK-cell markers. About the study: The eight sequenced donors comprised seven who were HCMV-seropositive and one who was seronegative. Study-level findings and limits: In a handful of donors, dominant clonotypes made up about 25-60.1% of CD3+CD56-NKG2C+ cells.

The CDR3 extends over 15 amino acids. No DNA is given; TCRdb re-called the 5' RACE reads and lists each CDR3 protein once. The table lists about 460,000 distinct CDR3 sequences. This chain links TRBV12-3 or TRBV12-4 with TRBJ2-1; as DNA is missing, the TRBD1 call by TCRdb cannot be tested. The TCR comes from a woman between 45 and 65 years old in good health. Sequenced: blood T cells: a sorted CD56 or NKG2C T cell subset, CD4+ or CD8+ T cells, or bulk PBMC T cells (not recorded which). The CDR3 spells CASSLGVLSYNEQFF.